The 32 T cell receptor beta chains reported below all come from one sample, sequenced in a study of OX40 agonist ivuxolimab in advanced cancers. TCRdb's copy holds only in-frame clones and misses some; the assay was immunoSEQ multiplex PCR. The profile shows approximately 82,000 clones, about 90% of them singletons. The specimen was CD4+ or CD8+ T cells sorted from blood, collected in a trial of the OX40 agonist ivuxolimab. The receptors stem from an adult with an advanced solid tumor such as melanoma, head and neck, liver or kidney cancer.

The chain joins TRBV18 to TRBJ1-1; 10 positions match TRBD1. The CDR3 length is 16 residues. CDR1 and CDR2 (germline): KGHSH, LQKENI. V gave up 6 bases and J gave up 5 bases; unmatched junction bases: 12. The CDR3 DNA reads TGTGCCAGCTCGGCGTACGAGGGACAGGGGAATACTGAAGCTTTCTTT. Translation gives CASSAYEGQGNTEAFF.

The gene calls are TRBV5-1 and TRBJ2-1; D is unclear. Trimming cost V 4 bases and J 0 bases, with 11 bases left between them. The V gene's germline CDR1 is SGHRS and CDR2 YFSETQ. The CDR3 contains 15 residues. The CDR3 sequence: CASSPASSSYNEQFF. The CDR3 DNA is TGCGCCAGCAGCCCAGCTTCTAGCTCCTACAATGAGCAGTTCTTC.

Written as DNA, the CDR3 is TGCGCCAGCAGCTTGGCCGCGCCACAAGAGACCCAGTACTTC. Amino acid sequence: CASSLAAPQETQYF. The chain links TRBV5-1 to TRBJ2-5; D ambiguous. V lost 0 bases and J 2 bases, leaving 8 bases between the germline ends. This CDR3 has 14 amino acids. The germline V gene encodes CDR1 SGHRS and CDR2 YFSETQ.

This clone has just one count. The chain employs TRBV7-9 and TRBJ2-1, with no clear D. Germline CDR1 SEHNR, CDR2 FQNEAQ (reference sequence). This CDR3 comprises 14 residues. The ends were cut back, 2 bases at V and 6 bases at J, with 11 bases in the middle. CDR3 loop: CASSLNVGVNEQFF. As DNA, the CDR3 is TGTGCCAGCAGCTTAAATGTAGGAGTCAATGAGCAGTTCTTC. Full variable domain (remainder filled in from reference TRBV7-9 and TRBJ2-1): DTGVSQNPRHKITKRGQNVTFRCDPISEHNRLYWYRQTLGQGPEFLTYFQNEAQLEKSRLLSDRFSAERPKGSFSTLEIQRTEQGDSAMYLCASSLNVGVNEQFFGPGTRLTVL.

This chain joins TRBV9 and TRBJ2-2, with unresolved D. The germline V gene encodes CDR1 SGDLS and CDR2 YYNGEE. The V and J ends lost 0 bases and 5 bases respectively, with 11 bases between them. The CDR3 has 15 amino acids. CDR3 bases: TGTGCCAGCAGCGTAGGCCAGTATCTAACCGGGGAGCTGTTTTTT. This codes for CASSVGQYLTGELFF.

This clone has just a few counts. The chain joins TRBV14 to TRBJ1-5; no clear D gene. Per the germline V gene, CDR1 is SGHDN and CDR2 is FVKESK. This CDR3 spans 15 amino acids. The V and J ends lost 4 bases and 9 bases respectively, with 19 bases between them. The CDR3 loop reads CASSPVGIVSRPQHF. Written as DNA, the CDR3 is TGTGCCAGCAGCCCCGTGGGGATTGTGAGTAGGCCCCAGCATTTT.

The chain couples TRBV28 to TRBJ1-1; no clear D. V was pared by 10 bases and J by 9 bases, with 15 bases between. Looked up from germline, CDR1 is MDHEN and CDR2 is SYDVKM. This CDR3 region has 11 residues. DNA of the CDR3: TGTGCCACCAAATTTAAAGGAAAAGCTTTCTTT. It specifies CATKFKGKAFF.

This clone was found once. V usage is TRBV4-2 and J usage is TRBJ2-5, with D possibly matching TRBD2 (5 bases). Germline V CDR1 and CDR2: LGHNA, YNFKEQ. Trimming took 4 bases from V and 2 from J, leaving 11 bases between them. CDR3 length: 14 residues. The CDR3 sequence is CASSRAAEQETQYF. In DNA, the CDR3 is TGTGCCAGCAGCCGAGCGGCAGAACAAGAGACCCAGTACTTC.

Concerning this clone: The germline gene is not matched at one end of the junction; a read error may be the cause. J is TRBJ2-7 and V is TRBV28; 7 nucleotides align to TRBD1. Germline V gene lookup returns CDR1 MDHEN and CDR2 SYDVKM. The CDR3 runs 15 residues. The CDR3 reads CASIPRGSSSYEQHF. CDR3 nucleotide sequence: TGTGCCAGCATTCCCAGGGGGTCAAGCTCCTACGAGCAGCACTTC.

This clone was picked up a small number of times. V usage is TRBV19 and J usage is TRBJ1-4, with a tentative D call TRBD1 (5 bases). This CDR3 comprises 13 residues. Germline-derived CDR1 and CDR2 are LNHDA and SQIVND (reference sequence). The V end was cut by 9 bases, the J end by 8 bases, with 16 bases between. The CDR3: CASTRGEGEKLFF. As DNA, the CDR3 is TGTGCCAGCACGCGGGGTGAGGGGGAAAAACTGTTTTTT.

V and J are TRBV7-2 and TRBJ2-7; 11 nucleotides line up with TRBD2. Per the germline V gene, CDR1 is SGHTA and CDR2 is FQGNSA. The CDR3 consists of 15 residues. V gave up 1 base and J gave up 2 bases; unmatched junction bases: 1. The CDR3 DNA follows: TGTGCCAGCAGCTTAGTGACTAGCGGGACCTACGAGCAGTACTTC. This encodes CASSLVTSGTYEQYF.

The V and J genes are TRBV25-1 and TRBJ2-5, with D perhaps TRBD2 (7 bases). Germline V lookup: CDR1 MGHDK, CDR2 SYGVNS. There are 15 residues in the CDR3. With 4 bases removed from V and 5 bases from J, the gap between germline ends came to 17 bases. Here the CDR3 reads CASSARGGVGETQYF. For the CDR3, the DNA is TGTGCCAGCAGTGCCAGGGGAGGGGTAGGGGAGACCCAGTACTTC.

V gene TRBV11-2 combines with J gene TRBJ2-7; tentatively, D is TRBD1 (6 bases). V lost 1 base, J lost 1 base, and 11 bases lay in between. The CDR3 totals 15 residues. The germline V gene encodes CDR1 SGHAT and CDR2 FQNNGV. CDR3 protein: CASSLVIGGSYEQYF. Written as DNA, the CDR3 is TGTGCCAGCAGCTTAGTTATAGGGGGATCCTACGAGCAGTACTTC.

The chain recombines TRBV7-9 with TRBJ2-3, with D possibly being TRBD2 (6 bases). This CDR3 has 15 residues. The V and J ends lost 8 bases and 2 bases respectively, with 17 bases between them. Germline CDR1 and CDR2: SEHNR and FQNEAQ (reference sequence). The CDR3 DNA reads TGTGCCAGCTATAAATTGGCGGGGAACACAGATACGCAGTATTTT. This codes for CASYKLAGNTDTQYF.

This clone appeared once. The chain uses TRBV6-1 and TRBJ2-1, with 9 bases that match TRBD1. V dropped 4 bases and J dropped 2; count of bases not matched to a gene: 3. The V gene's germline CDR1 is MNHNS and CDR2 SASEGT. The CDR3 consists of 15 residues. In DNA form, the CDR3 reads TGTGCCAGCAGTGCAGACAGGGGGACCTACAATGAGCAGTTCTTC. Encoded protein: CASSADRGTYNEQFF.

The V call is TRBV2, the J call TRBJ2-1; 9 nucleotides align to TRBD2. V dropped 3 bases and J dropped 2; count of bases not matched to a gene: 14. This CDR3 has 19 amino acids. Per the germline V gene, CDR1 is SNHLY and CDR2 is FYNNEI. The CDR3 reads CASSEAPGLAGGTYNEQFF. As DNA, the CDR3 is TGTGCCAGCAGTGAGGCCCCCGGGTTGGCGGGGGGGACCTACAATGAGCAGTTCTTC.

The rearrangement uses TRBV5-1 and TRBJ1-6; 8 bases agree with TRBD1. Per germline, CDR1 SGHRS and CDR2 YFSETQ. This CDR3 has 15 amino acids. The ends lost 4 bases at V and 7 bases at J; junction bases unmatched: 7. CDR3 DNA: TGCGCCAGCAGCGCTGACAGGGGCGACAATTCACCCCTCCACTTT. Its protein is CASSADRGDNSPLHF.

The chain employs TRBV11-2 and TRBJ1-3, with D perhaps TRBD1 (5 bases). Germline V gene data show CDR1 as SGHAT and CDR2 as FQNNGV. The CDR3 is made up of 14 amino acids. The V and J ends lost 5 bases and 5 bases respectively, with 13 bases between them. CDR3 amino acids: CASSVNRGRNTIYF. DNA of the CDR3: TGTGCCAGCAGCGTGAACCGGGGCCGAAACACCATATATTTT.

The chain joins TRBV10-3 to TRBJ2-3, with 13 bases aligning to TRBD2. The germline gives CDR1 ENHRY, CDR2 SYGVKD. The CDR3 is 20 amino acids. V lost 4 bases to trimming and J lost 2 bases; unmatched junction nucleotides: 15. Here the CDR3 DNA reads TGTGCCATCAGTGGAATATTCGGGACTAGCGGGGCCTATTACACAGATACGCAGTATTTT. This encodes CAISGIFGTSGAYYTDTQYF.

The V and J genes are TRBV2 and TRBJ1-4; 9 bases line up with TRBD1. Losses at the gene ends were 7 bases for V and 2 bases for J; bases not matched to a gene: 5. The CDR3 sequence is 15 residues long. Germline CDR1 SNHLY, CDR2 FYNNEI. CDR3 sequence: CASTWDRETNEKLFF. In DNA, the CDR3 is TGTGCCAGCACTTGGGACAGGGAGACTAATGAAAAACTGTTTTTT.

This clone has a handful of counts. The genes are TRBV28 and TRBJ1-3; no definite D call. V lost 2 bases and J lost 9, with 11 bases in between. CDR3 length: 13 residues. Germline V CDR1 and CDR2: MDHEN, SYDVKM. CDR3 nucleotide sequence: TGTGCCAGCAGTTTAAGACATTATGGCACCATATATTTT. Amino acids: CASSLRHYGTIYF.

CDR3 sequence: CASSFIAGGHYNEQFF. The CDR3 region has the DNA TGTGCCAGCAGCTTCATAGCGGGAGGCCATTACAATGAGCAGTTCTTC. This sequence joins TRBV11-2 and TRBJ2-1, with TRBD2 matching over 10 bases. The CDR3 totals 16 residues. The trim removed 3 bases at V and 4 bases at J, leaving 6 bases unmatched. Germline loops: CDR1 SGHAT, CDR2 FQNNGV. The entire variable domain, with the rest obtained from reference TRBV11-2 and TRBJ2-1, is as follows: EAGVAQSPRYKIIEKRQSVAFWCNPISGHATLYWYQQILGQGPKLLIQFQNNGVVDDSQLPKDRFSAERLKGVDSTLKIQPAKLEDSAVYLCASSFIAGGHYNEQFFGPGTRLTVL.

The J gene is TRBJ1-5, the V gene TRBV5-6; D not resolved. This CDR3 spans 14 amino acids. Trimming took off 6 bases at V and 7 bases at J, with 17 bases between the two ends. The V gene's germline CDR1 is SGHDT and CDR2 YYEEEE. CDR3 amino acids: CASTQLGSGQPQHF. The CDR3 coding sequence is TGTGCCAGCACCCAGCTTGGGTCTGGGCAGCCCCAGCATTTT.

The chain recombines TRBV6-5 with TRBJ2-7, with 8 bases aligning to TRBD1. Germline-derived CDR1 and CDR2 are MNHEY and SVGAGI. V lost 6 bases and J lost 7; bases outside the gene matches: 2. This CDR3 comprises 11 residues. The CDR3 sequence is CASSQGAEQYF. DNA of the CDR3: TGTGCCAGCAGCCAGGGGGCTGAGCAGTACTTC.

This chain uses TRBV12-5 with TRBJ2-3; 11 bases fit TRBD2. The CDR3 consists of 19 residues. Trimming cost V 5 bases and J 4 bases; bases outside gene matches: 17. Germline V gene data show CDR1 as LGHNT and CDR2 as FRNRAP. The CDR3 is CASGRLAGTPLARPDTQYF. As DNA, the CDR3 is TGTGCTAGTGGTCGACTAGCGGGGACACCCCTAGCACGCCCAGATACGCAGTATTTT.

The V and J genes are TRBV7-9 and TRBJ1-4, with D maybe TRBD1 (5 bases). Germline-derived CDR1 and CDR2 are SEHNR and FQNEAQ (reference sequence). This CDR3 is built from 14 residues. Trimming pared 8 bases from V and 9 bases from J, leaving 19 bases between. The DNA for the CDR3 is TGTGCCAGCTCTGTTCGGGGGAAGCGGCAAAAACTGTTTTTT. This gives the protein CASSVRGKRQKLFF.

This chain joins TRBV5-1 and TRBJ2-3; D is unclear. The V and J ends lost 1 base and 0 bases respectively, with 9 bases between them. Germline V CDR1 and CDR2: SGHRS, YFSETQ. The CDR3 totals 15 residues. CDR3 in DNA: TGCGCCAGCAGCTTGTACGGGTCTAGCACAGATACGCAGTATTTT. Translation gives CASSLYGSSTDTQYF.

The chain carries TRBV10-3 and TRBJ2-7; 10 positions match TRBD2. This CDR3 comprises 15 residues. Germline values: CDR1 ENHRY, CDR2 SYGVKD. J was trimmed by 6 bases and V by 6 bases; bases with no gene match: 11. This CDR3 reads CAISPLAGVLGEQYF. In nucleotides, the CDR3 is TGTGCCATCAGCCCTCTAGCGGGAGTTTTGGGCGAGCAGTACTTC.

The chain carries TRBV30 and TRBJ2-7, with unresolved D. Trimming removed 1 base from V and 6 bases from J, with 7 bases in between. The CDR3 is made up of 11 amino acids. Germline CDR1 reads GTSNPN; CDR2 reads SVGIG (reference sequence). Here the CDR3 DNA reads TGTGCCTGGAGTGAGAGGAGCGAGCAGTACTTC. Amino acids: CAWSERSEQYF.

This chain connects TRBV6-6 to TRBJ2-1; TRBD1 matches 9 bases. This CDR3 is built from 12 residues. In germline, CDR1 is MNHNY, CDR2 SVGAGI (reference sequence). After removal of 7 bases from V and 15 bases from J, the junction contained 10 bases not matched to a gene. CDR3 in amino acids: CASKGGGTGMFF. CDR3 nucleotides: TGTGCCAGCAAGGGTGGAGGGACAGGGATGTTCTTC.

The rearrangement links TRBV18 to TRBJ1-5, with a tentative D call TRBD1 (6 bases). Per germline, CDR1 KGHSH and CDR2 LQKENI. V was cut by 3 bases and J by 1 base, with 10 bases left in between. This CDR3 is built from 15 residues. CDR3 nucleotide sequence: TGTGCCAGCTCACCGATCAGGGGCAGCAATCAGCCCCAGCATTTT. Its translation is CASSPIRGSNQPQHF.

V is TRBV5-1 and J is TRBJ1-1; 9 nucleotides match TRBD1. There are 14 residues in the CDR3. The V gene's germline CDR1 is SGHRS and CDR2 YFSETQ. The J segment lost 4 bases and the V segment lost 4 bases, leaving 5 bases of the junction unmatched. This CDR3 is CASSKRQGGTEAFF. The CDR3 region has the DNA TGCGCCAGCAGCAAAAGACAGGGGGGCACTGAAGCTTTCTTT.